Below, one T cell receptor beta chain is given with its context. What it recognizes is unknown. This CDR3 spans 13 amino acids. Germline loops: CDR1 SGHRS, CDR2 YFSETQ. V was pared by 0 bases and J by 6 bases, with 10 bases between. Assay used: immunoSEQ multiplex PCR; TCRdb lists only in-frame clones, some missing. This table holds approximately 130,000 clones, roughly 93% found once. These data originate in a study of T cell responses to AZD1222 COVID-19 vaccine. Study-wide points: Repertoires in all cases were sampled only once the peak T cell response had passed. Reports indicate that nearly half of spike-specific TCRs are directed at unmutated variant regions.

Source: peripheral blood, taken on day 0 of AZD1222 vaccination. This clonotype was sampled from an adult in good health. The V call is TRBV5-1, the J call TRBJ2-7; TRBD1 or TRBD2 may be the D gene (5 bases each). CDR3 loop: CASSLGKRGEQYF. CDR3 sequence (DNA): TGCGCCAGCAGCTTGGGTAAGAGGGGCGAGCAGTACTTC.